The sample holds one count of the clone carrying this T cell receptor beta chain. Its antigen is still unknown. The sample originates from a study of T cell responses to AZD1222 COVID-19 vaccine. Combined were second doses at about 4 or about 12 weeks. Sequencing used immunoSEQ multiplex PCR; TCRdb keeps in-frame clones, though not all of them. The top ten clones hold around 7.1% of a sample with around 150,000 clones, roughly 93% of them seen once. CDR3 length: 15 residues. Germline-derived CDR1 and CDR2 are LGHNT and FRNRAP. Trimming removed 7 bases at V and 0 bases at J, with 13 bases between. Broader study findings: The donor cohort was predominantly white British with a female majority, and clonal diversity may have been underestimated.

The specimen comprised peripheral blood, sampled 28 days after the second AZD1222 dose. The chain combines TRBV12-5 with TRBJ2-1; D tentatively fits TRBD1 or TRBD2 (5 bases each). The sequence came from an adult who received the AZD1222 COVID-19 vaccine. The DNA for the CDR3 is TGTGCTAGTGCACCGGGACCTAGCTCCTACAATGAGCAGTTCTTC. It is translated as CASAPGPSSYNEQFF. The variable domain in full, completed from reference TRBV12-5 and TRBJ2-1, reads DARVTQTPRHKVTEMGQEVTMRCQPILGHNTVFWYRQTMMQGLELLAYFRNRAPLDDSGMPKDRFSAEMPDATLATLKIQPSEPRDSAVYFCASAPGPSSYNEQFFGPGTRLTVL.